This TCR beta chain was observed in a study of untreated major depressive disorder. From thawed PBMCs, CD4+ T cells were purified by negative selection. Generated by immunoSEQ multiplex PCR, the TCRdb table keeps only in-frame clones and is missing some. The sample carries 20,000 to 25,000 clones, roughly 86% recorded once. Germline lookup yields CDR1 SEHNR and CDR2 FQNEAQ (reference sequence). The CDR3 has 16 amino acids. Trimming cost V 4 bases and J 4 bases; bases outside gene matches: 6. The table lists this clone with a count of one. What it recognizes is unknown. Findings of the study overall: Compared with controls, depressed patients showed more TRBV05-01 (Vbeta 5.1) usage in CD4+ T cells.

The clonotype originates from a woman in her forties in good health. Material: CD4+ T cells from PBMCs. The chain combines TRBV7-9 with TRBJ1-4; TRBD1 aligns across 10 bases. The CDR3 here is CASSYWGQGINEKLFF. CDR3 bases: TGTGCCAGCAGCTATTGGGGACAGGGGATTAATGAAAAACTGTTTTTT.